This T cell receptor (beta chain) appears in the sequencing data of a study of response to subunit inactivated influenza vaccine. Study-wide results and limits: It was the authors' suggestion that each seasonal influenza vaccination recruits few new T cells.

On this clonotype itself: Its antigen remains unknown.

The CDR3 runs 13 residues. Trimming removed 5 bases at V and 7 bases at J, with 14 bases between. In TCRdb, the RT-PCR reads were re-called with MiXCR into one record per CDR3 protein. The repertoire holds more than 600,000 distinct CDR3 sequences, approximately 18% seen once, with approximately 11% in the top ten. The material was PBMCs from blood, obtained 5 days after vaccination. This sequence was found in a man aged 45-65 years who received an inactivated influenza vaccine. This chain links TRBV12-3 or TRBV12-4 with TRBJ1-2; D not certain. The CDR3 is CASSPGERPGYTF. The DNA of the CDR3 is TGTGCCAGCAGTCCCGGGGAGCGGCCTGGCTACACCTTC.